The TCR beta chain under discussion was sequenced for a study of cytomegalovirus exposure and HLA in healthy donors. Study-level results: Some public TCRs appeared in many individuals, while most sequences were rare.

Use of 60 Vbeta and 13 Jbeta primers characterized the PCR. Only in-frame clones appear in the TCRdb table, and some are missing; sequencing was by immunoSEQ multiplex PCR. The sample has 70,000 to 100,000 clones, roughly 60% seen once. Notes on this clone: Antigen unknown.

This receptor was identified in a woman between 50 and 59 years old in good health and CMV-seropositive. Input material: PBMCs.

CDR3 sequence (DNA): TGTGCCAGCAGCTTAGGGGGGGAGCATCAGCCCCAGCATTTT. Translating gives CASSLGGEHQPQHF. The chain combines TRBV7-6 with TRBJ1-5; the D gene is possibly TRBD1 (5 bases). CDR1 is SGHVS and CDR2 is FNYEAQ in the germline V gene. The length of the CDR3 is 14 residues. Trimming shortened V by 1 base and J by 5 bases, and 9 bases separated the two germline ends.